The 12 T cell receptor beta chains below all came from one sample that was sequenced in a study of cytomegalovirus exposure and HLA in healthy donors. PCR primers comprised 60 Vbeta and 13 Jbeta primers. Assay: immunoSEQ multiplex PCR; the TCRdb copy retains only in-frame clones and omits some. This sample has some 190,000 clones; 85% occur once, and the top ten carry 1%. The sample consisted of PBMCs. Source of these receptors: a boy younger than 10 in good health and CMV-seronegative.

The chain has TRBV7-9 and TRBJ2-1; tentative D call: TRBD2 (6 bases). The V end was cut by 5 bases, the J end by 7 bases, with 21 bases between. The CDR3 totals 16 residues. Germline CDR1 is SEHNR and CDR2 is FQNEAQ (reference sequence). For the CDR3, the DNA is TGTGCCAGCAGCGGACGAGGGGCGGGGCCGGGGAATGAGCAGTTCTTC. It is translated as CASSGRGAGPGNEQFF.

The chain recombines TRBV6-5 with TRBJ2-2; tentative D call: TRBD1 (6 bases). This CDR3 is 15 amino acids long. Trimming removed 6 bases at V and 1 base at J, with 12 bases between. CDR1 MNHEY and CDR2 SVGAGI come from the germline V gene. CDR3 amino acids: CASSSGTMNTGELFF. The CDR3 nucleotides read TGTGCCAGCAGCTCCGGGACAATGAACACCGGGGAGCTGTTTTTT.

The J gene is TRBJ2-3, the V gene TRBV5-4, with 13 positions matching TRBD2. The V and J ends lost 3 bases and 2 bases, in that order; junction bases with no gene match: 3. This CDR3 has 16 residues. CDR1 is SGHNT, CDR2 YYREEE, per germline (reference sequence). The CDR3 reads CASSSGLAGFTDTQYF. CDR3 DNA: TGTGCCAGCAGCTCGGGACTAGCGGGGTTCACAGATACGCAGTATTTT.

This clone occurred once. The genes are TRBV4-2 and TRBJ2-7; TRBD2 agrees at 8 bases. Germline CDR1 LGHNA, CDR2 YNFKEQ. This CDR3 is built from 16 residues. V lost 2 bases and J lost 1; bases outside the gene matches: 7. The CDR3: CASSQSALAGSYEQYF. CDR3 nucleotides: TGTGCCAGCAGCCAATCCGCGCTAGCGGGTTCCTACGAGCAGTACTTC.

This chain joins TRBV28 and TRBJ2-4; D may be TRBD2 (7 bases). There are 15 residues in the CDR3. V lost 6 bases, J lost 0 bases, and 12 bases lay in between. Germline CDR1 and CDR2: MDHEN and SYDVKM. The CDR3 region has the DNA TGTGCCAGCAGGGGGGGGGCAATAGCCAAAAACATTCAGTACTTC. Amino acids: CASRGGAIAKNIQYF.

The chain links TRBV18 to TRBJ1-2; 10 bases are shared with TRBD1. V lost 3 bases, J lost 3 bases, and 1 base stayed unmatched. In germline, CDR1 is KGHSH, CDR2 LQKENI. The CDR3 is 14 amino acids. The CDR3 is CASSPGQGYYGYTF. The CDR3 region has the DNA TGTGCCAGCTCACCGGGACAGGGGTACTATGGCTACACCTTC.

This chain connects TRBV7-3 to TRBJ2-5; 12 bases match TRBD1. This CDR3 has 17 amino acids. The V and J ends lost 2 bases and 5 bases, in that order; junction bases with no gene match: 9. Germline V gives CDR1 SGHTA, CDR2 FQGTGA. The CDR3 DNA is TGTGCCAGCAGCTTAGGGCCCGGGACAGGGGGCGGGGAGACCCAGTACTTC. Encoded protein: CASSLGPGTGGGETQYF.

The rearrangement links TRBV6-5 to TRBJ2-3, with 11 positions matching TRBD1. Germline V lookup: CDR1 MNHEY, CDR2 SVGAGI. Losses at the gene ends were 6 bases for V and 7 bases for J; bases not matched to a gene: 3. CDR3 length equals 13 residues. The CDR3 region has the DNA TGTGCCAGCAGAGGACAGGGGGCGTATACGCAGTATTTT. Encoded protein: CASRGQGAYTQYF.

The rearrangement links TRBV7-9 to TRBJ1-1; 7 bases map to TRBD1. The CDR3 has 14 amino acids. Trimming took 4 bases from V and 1 from J; bases not matched to a gene: 3. Germline CDR1 reads SEHNR; CDR2 reads FQNEAQ (reference sequence). CDR3 amino acids: CASSSTGPNTEAFF. Written as DNA, the CDR3 is TGTGCCAGCAGCTCGACAGGGCCGAACACTGAAGCTTTCTTT.

V gene TRBV5-4 combines with J gene TRBJ1-3; D may be TRBD1 (5 bases). Germline CDR1 reads SGHNT; CDR2 reads YYREEE (reference sequence). V was clipped by 0 bases and J by 5 bases, with 9 bases between them. CDR3 length: 14 residues. CDR3 DNA: TGTGCCAGCAGCTTGGTGGGGCAAAGAAACACCATATATTTT. Amino acid sequence: CASSLVGQRNTIYF.

The chain has TRBV28 and TRBJ2-7, with a possible D match to TRBD1 (5 bases). CDR1 is MDHEN, CDR2 SYDVKM, per germline. This CDR3 has 17 amino acids. Deletions cut 2 bases from V and 0 bases from J, with 17 bases between. CDR3 nucleotides: TGTGCCAGCAGTTTAGGGGCCTGGGGCACCAACTCCTACGAGCAGTACTTC. This codes for CASSLGAWGTNSYEQYF.

This clone was detected only a few times. V and J are TRBV27 and TRBJ2-7; TRBD1 is a possible D gene (6 bases). The CDR3 has 14 amino acids. Germline CDR1 and CDR2: MNHEY and SMNVEV (reference sequence). The V gene lost 5 bases and the J gene lost 0 bases, with 11 bases spanning the gap. CDR3: CASSPGQSSYEQYF. As DNA, the CDR3 is TGTGCCAGCAGTCCAGGACAGAGCTCCTACGAGCAGTACTTC.